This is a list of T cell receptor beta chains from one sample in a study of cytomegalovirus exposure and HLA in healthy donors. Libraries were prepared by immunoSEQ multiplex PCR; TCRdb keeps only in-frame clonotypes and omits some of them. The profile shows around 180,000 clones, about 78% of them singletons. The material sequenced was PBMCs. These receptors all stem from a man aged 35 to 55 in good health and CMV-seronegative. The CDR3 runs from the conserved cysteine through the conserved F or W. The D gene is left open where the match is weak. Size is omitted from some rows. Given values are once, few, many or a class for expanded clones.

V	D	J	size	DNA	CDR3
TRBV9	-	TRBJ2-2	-	TGTGCCAGCAGCGTAGTCTCCGGGGAGCTGTTTTTT	CASSVVSGELFF
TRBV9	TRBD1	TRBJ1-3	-	TGTGCCAGCAGCGCCCTCGGGACAGAAGGAAACACCATATATTTT	CASSALGTEGNTIYF
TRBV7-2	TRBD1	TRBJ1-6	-	TGTGCCAGCAGCTTAGTCACAGGGGCCGCTTCACCCCTCCACTTT	CASSLVTGAASPLHF
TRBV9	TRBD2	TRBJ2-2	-	TGTGCCAGCAGCGTAGGGGGTAGCGGGGTCTCCGGGGAGCTGTTTTTT	CASSVGGSGVSGELFF
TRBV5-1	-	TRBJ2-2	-	TGCGCCAGCAGCTTGGGGCGGTCGAACACCGGGGAGCTGTTTTTT	CASSLGRSNTGELFF
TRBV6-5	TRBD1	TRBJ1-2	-	TGTGCCAGCAGCTTACACAGGGGGCCCGAGTATGGCTACACCTTC	CASSLHRGPEYGYTF
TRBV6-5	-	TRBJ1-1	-	TGTGCCAGCAGGCCACAAGGGCAGGGGAACACTGAAGCTTTCTTT	CASRPQGQGNTEAFF
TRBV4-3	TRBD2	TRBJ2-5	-	TGCGCCAGCAGCCAAGATCTAGCGGGAGGGGGTGGAGAGACCCAGTACTTC	CASSQDLAGGGGETQYF
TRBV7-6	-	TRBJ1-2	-	TGTGCCAGCAGCTCCGGGGGAGTCGGCTACACCTTC	CASSSGGVGYTF
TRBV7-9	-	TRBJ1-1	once	TGTGCCAGCAGCTTCCGGGAGGGCACTGAAGCTTTCTTT	CASSFREGTEAFF
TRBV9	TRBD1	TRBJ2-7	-	TGTGCCAGCAGCGTAGCCGGGACAGGGACCCACGAGCAGTACTTC	CASSVAGTGTHEQYF
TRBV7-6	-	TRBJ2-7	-	TGTGCCAGCAGCCCGAGCCCGGGTGGTGGCCCCTACGAGCAGTACTTC	CASSPSPGGGPYEQYF
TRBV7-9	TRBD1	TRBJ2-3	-	TGTGCCAGCAGTCGGGACAGGATAGGCACAGATACGCAGTATTTT	CASSRDRIGTDTQYF
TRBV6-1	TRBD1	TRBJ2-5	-	TGTGCCAGCAGGGGGACAGTCCAAGAGACCCAGTACTTC	CASRGTVQETQYF
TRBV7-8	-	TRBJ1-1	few	TGTGCCAGCAGCTTAGGGGGCCTGAACACTGAAGCTTTCTTT	CASSLGGLNTEAFF
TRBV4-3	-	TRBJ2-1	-	TGCGCCAGCAGCCAAGCGGGTGGGGGACACGGGGGGAATGAGCAGTTCTTC	CASSQAGGGHGGNEQFF
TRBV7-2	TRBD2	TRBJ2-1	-	TGTGCCAGCAGCTTAGTGAGCGGGAGTTCCTACAATGAGCAGTTCTTC	CASSLVSGSSYNEQFF
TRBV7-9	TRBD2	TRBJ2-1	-	TGTGCCAGCAGCTTAGTCGCTAGCGGGATTATCAATGAGCAGTTCTTC	CASSLVASGIINEQFF
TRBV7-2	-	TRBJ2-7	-	TGTGCCAGCAGCCCCCAGCGAGGACTATACGAGCAGTACTTC	CASSPQRGLYEQYF
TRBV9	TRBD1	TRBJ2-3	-	TGTGCCAGCAGCGTCGGGGACAGGGGGCTTACAGATACGCAGTATTTT	CASSVGDRGLTDTQYF
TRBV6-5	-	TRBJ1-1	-	TGTGCCGGCAGTTACACGACAATGAACACTGAAGCTTTCTTT	CAGSYTTMNTEAFF
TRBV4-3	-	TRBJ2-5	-	TGCGCCAGCAGCCAAGATACGGGATCCCAAGAGACCCAGTACTTC	CASSQDTGSQETQYF
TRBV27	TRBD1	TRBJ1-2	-	TGTGCCAGCAGCAGGGACAGCTCGGGGGCTGTTGTTGGCTACACCTTC	CASSRDSSGAVVGYTF
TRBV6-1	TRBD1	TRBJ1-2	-	TGTGCCAGCAGCGCAGGGGGCCGATATGGCTACACCTTC	CASSAGGRYGYTF
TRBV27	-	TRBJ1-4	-	TGTGCCAGCAGGAAGGGCAGGGCGTGGACTAATGAAAAACTGTTTTTT	CASRKGRAWTNEKLFF
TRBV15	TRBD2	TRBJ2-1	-	TGTGCCACCAGCAGAGCTAGCGGGGGGACCCACAATGAGCAGTTCTTC	CATSRASGGTHNEQFF
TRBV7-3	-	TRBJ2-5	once	TGTGCCAGCAGCGCAAATCGGGGGGAGACCCAGTACTTC	CASSANRGETQYF
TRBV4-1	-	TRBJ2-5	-	TGCGCCAGCAGCCTAGGCGCGGGGAGGACCCAAGAGACCCAGTACTTC	CASSLGAGRTQETQYF
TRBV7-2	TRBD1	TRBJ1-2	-	TGTGCCAGCAGCCTCCAATCGACAGGGGCTATCTATGGCTACACCTTC	CASSLQSTGAIYGYTF
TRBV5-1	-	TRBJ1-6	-	TGCGCCAGCAGCCCTGAGGGGGTCCATAATTCACCCCTCCACTTT	CASSPEGVHNSPLHF
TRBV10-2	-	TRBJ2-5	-	TGCGCCACCGCGGCGGGAACCGAGACCCAGTACTTC	CATAAGTETQYF
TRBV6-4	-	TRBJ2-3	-	TGTGCCAGCAGTGAAAGGGGCCTCCTCCCCACAGATACGCAGTATTTT	CASSERGLLPTDTQYF
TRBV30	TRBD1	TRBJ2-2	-	TGTGCCTGGAGTGTTAGGCAGGGGGCGAACACCGGGGAGCTGTTTTTT	CAWSVRQGANTGELFF
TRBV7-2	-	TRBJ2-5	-	TGTGCCAGCAGCCGGGACTTTCAAGAGACCCAGTACTTC	CASSRDFQETQYF
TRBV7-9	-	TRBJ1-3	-	TGTGCCAGCAGCTCCCTTACAGGGTCTGGCACCATATATTTT	CASSSLTGSGTIYF
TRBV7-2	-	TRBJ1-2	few	TGTGCCAGCAGCTTAGCTTGGACAGATGGCTACACCTTC	CASSLAWTDGYTF
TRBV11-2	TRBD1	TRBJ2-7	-	TGTGCCAGCAGCCCTCAGGGGGACGAGCAGTACTTC	CASSPQGDEQYF
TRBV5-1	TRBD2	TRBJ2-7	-	TGCGCCAGCAGCTTATTCGGGAGGACCTACGAGCAGTACTTC	CASSLFGRTYEQYF